The rows below give T cell receptor beta chains drawn from one sample of a study of neoadjuvant anti-PD-1 for oral cavity cancer. Using immunoSEQ multiplex PCR, the repertoire was profiled, and TCRdb retains in-frame clones only, with some absent. The sample has about 7,000 clones, approximately 82% seen once. Sequencing was performed on PBMCs, taken before nivolumab (anti-PD-1) treatment. Every receptor here comes from a person aged 35 to 85 with oral cavity squamous cell carcinoma. The CDR3 runs from the conserved cysteine through the conserved F or W. D genes are given only for firm matches. Clone size, where shown, is once, few, many, or a class for clones that have expanded.

CDR3: CASTFDISDTQCF
DNA: TGTGCTAGCACCTTTGACATTTCGGATACGCAGTGTTTT
J: TRBJ2-3
size: .
D: .
V: TRBV6-1

CDR3: CASSEVVRSFSYEQYF
DNA: TGTGCCAGCAGTGAAGTGGTACGGTCTTTCTCCTACGAGCAGTACTTC
J: TRBJ2-7
size: .
D: .
V: TRBV6-1

CDR3: CASSQGQENTGELFF
DNA: TGCGCCAGCAGCCAAGGACAGGAGAACACCGGGGAGCTGTTTTTT
J: TRBJ2-2
size: .
D: .
V: TRBV4-3

CDR3: CASSPDSLNTEAFF
DNA: TGTGCCAGCAGCCCGGACAGCTTGAACACTGAAGCTTTCTTT
J: TRBJ1-1
size: .
D: .
V: TRBV7-6

CDR3: CASSSRTGGNRAEETQYF
DNA: TGTGCCAGCAGCTCCCGGACAGGGGGCAACAGGGCGGAAGAGACCCAGTACTTC
J: TRBJ2-5
size: .
D: TRBD1
V: TRBV7-9

CDR3: CASSAGRQGAYEQYF
DNA: TGTGCCAGCAGCGCAGGGCGACAGGGGGCCTACGAGCAGTACTTC
J: TRBJ2-7
size: .
D: TRBD1
V: TRBV5-6

CDR3: CASSLYGGSTDTQYF
DNA: TGTGCCAGCAGCTTATACGGGGGAAGCACAGATACGCAGTATTTT
J: TRBJ2-3
size: .
D: .
V: TRBV7-3

CDR3: CASSQEPGELNTEAFF
DNA: TGTGCCAGCAGCCAAGAGCCAGGGGAGCTGAACACTGAAGCTTTCTTT
J: TRBJ1-1
size: few
D: .
V: TRBV4-2

CDR3: CASSLSGTMNTEAFF
DNA: TGTGCCAGCAGTTTATCTGGCACTATGAACACTGAAGCTTTCTTT
J: TRBJ1-1
size: .
D: .
V: TRBV27

CDR3: CASSPGQGDGYTF
DNA: TGTGCCAGCAGCCCGGGACAGGGGGACGGCTACACCTTC
J: TRBJ1-2
size: .
D: TRBD1
V: TRBV5-6

CDR3: CSAKTGGSTEAFF
DNA: TGCAGCGCCAAGACAGGAGGGAGCACTGAAGCTTTCTTT
J: TRBJ1-1
size: large
D: .
V: TRBV29-1

CDR3: CAISTLDRSGARSYEAFF
DNA: TGTGCCATCAGCACCCTTGACCGTTCGGGCGCCCGGAGTTACGAGGCTTTCTTT
J: TRBJ1-1
size: .
D: .
V: TRBV10-3

CDR3: CASSATDRGIEKLFF
DNA: TGTGCCAGCAGTGCCACGGACAGGGGGATTGAAAAACTGTTTTTT
J: TRBJ1-4
size: .
D: TRBD1
V: TRBV25-1

CDR3: CASSGFDEGQVVNEQYF
DNA: TGTGCCAGCAGTGGCTTTGATGAAGGACAGGTCGTTAACGAGCAGTACTTC
J: TRBJ2-7
size: .
D: TRBD1
V: TRBV6-1

CDR3: CASSRGANTEAFF
DNA: TGCGCCAGCAGCCGGGGGGCCAACACTGAAGCTTTCTTT
J: TRBJ1-1
size: .
D: .
V: TRBV5-1

CDR3: CASSVRQGEAVAGANVLTF
DNA: TGTGCCAGCAGCGTCCGACAGGGTGAAGCGGTAGCTGGGGCCAACGTCCTGACTTTC
J: TRBJ2-6
size: .
D: TRBD1
V: TRBV7-9

CDR3: CASSLDNGELFF
DNA: TGCGCCAGCAGCTTGGACAACGGGGAGCTGTTTTTT
J: TRBJ2-2
size: .
D: .
V: TRBV5-1

CDR3: CASSPTTGDNEQFF
DNA: TGTGCCAGCAGCCCCACTACAGGGGACAATGAGCAGTTCTTC
J: TRBJ2-1
size: .
D: TRBD1
V: TRBV7-8

CDR3: CASSQQTQFSTDTQYF
DNA: TGCGCCAGCAGCCAGCAGACCCAATTTAGCACAGATACGCAGTATTTT
J: TRBJ2-3
size: .
D: .
V: TRBV5-1

CDR3: CASRLWSELPNSPLHF
DNA: TGTGCCAGTAGACTTTGGAGCGAACTACCGAATTCACCCCTCCACTTT
J: TRBJ1-6
size: once
D: .
V: TRBV19

CDR3: CASSHGTGGINYGYTF
DNA: TGTGCCAGCAGCCACGGGACAGGAGGGATTAACTATGGCTACACCTTC
J: TRBJ1-2
size: .
D: TRBD1
V: TRBV5-6

CDR3: CASSPRFMNTGELFF
DNA: TGTGCCAGCAGCCCCAGGTTCATGAACACCGGGGAGCTGTTTTTT
J: TRBJ2-2
size: .
D: .
V: TRBV27

CDR3: CASSLRVGRVPEAFF
DNA: TGTGCCAGCAGTTTAAGGGTGGGCAGGGTTCCTGAAGCTTTCTTT
J: TRBJ1-1
size: few
D: .
V: TRBV28

CDR3: CASNSGQGAGQPQHF
DNA: TGTGCCAGTAATTCAGGACAGGGGGCAGGTCAGCCCCAGCATTTT
J: TRBJ1-5
size: once
D: TRBD1
V: TRBV19

CDR3: CASSIGVLGNTIYF
DNA: TGTGCCAGCAGCATAGGGGTTTTAGGAAACACCATATATTTT
J: TRBJ1-3
size: .
D: .
V: TRBV7-2

CDR3: CASSLDQGAITDTQYF
DNA: TGTGCCAGCAGCTTAGATCAGGGGGCGATCACAGATACGCAGTATTTT
J: TRBJ2-3
size: large
D: TRBD1
V: TRBV7-2

CDR3: CSVGVSPNEQFF
DNA: TGCAGCGTTGGTGTCAGTCCCAATGAGCAGTTCTTC
J: TRBJ2-1
size: .
D: .
V: TRBV29-1

CDR3: CASSLEADETGSPLHF
DNA: TGCGCCAGCAGCTTGGAAGCGGATGAAACTGGGTCACCCCTCCACTTT
J: TRBJ1-6
size: .
D: .
V: TRBV5-1

CDR3: CASSLTPTAPNEKLFF
DNA: TGTGCCAGCAGCTTGACCCCAACAGCCCCTAATGAAAAACTGTTTTTT
J: TRBJ1-4
size: once
D: .
V: TRBV5-6

CDR3: CASSLVGTGAEKLFF
DNA: TGTGCCAGCAGCTTGGTGGGGACAGGGGCTGAAAAACTGTTTTTT
J: TRBJ1-4
size: .
D: TRBD1
V: TRBV5-6

CDR3: CATHQAATYEQYF
DNA: TGTGCCACCCATCAGGCGGCCACCTACGAGCAGTACTTC
J: TRBJ2-7
size: .
D: .
V: TRBV6-5

CDR3: CASSLGGEETQYF
DNA: TGTGCCAGCAGCTTGGGGGGGGAGGAGACCCAGTACTTC
J: TRBJ2-5
size: .
D: .
V: TRBV5-4

CDR3: CASSVNRDLYGYTF
DNA: TGTGCCAGTAGTGTCAACAGGGACCTCTATGGCTACACCTTC
J: TRBJ1-2
size: .
D: .
V: TRBV19

CDR3: CAIKEASGNTIYF
DNA: TGTGCCATCAAGGAAGCCTCTGGAAACACCATATATTTT
J: TRBJ1-3
size: .
D: .
V: TRBV10-3

CDR3: CASGGTGRNSPLHF
DNA: TGTGCCAGCGGCGGGACAGGGAGAAATTCACCCCTCCACTTT
J: TRBJ1-6
size: .
D: TRBD1
V: TRBV27

CDR3: CASSPRVEGSEAFF
DNA: TGTGCCAGCAGCCCTCGGGTCGAGGGAAGTGAAGCTTTCTTT
J: TRBJ1-1
size: few
D: .
V: TRBV9

CDR3: CASSGRTGWEEKLFF
DNA: TGTGCCAGCAGCGGTCGGACAGGGTGGGAAGAAAAACTGTTTTTT
J: TRBJ1-4
size: .
D: TRBD1
V: TRBV9

CDR3: CASGDGGARNEQFF
DNA: TGTGCCAGCGGTGACGGGGGGGCCCGCAATGAGCAGTTCTTC
J: TRBJ2-1
size: .
D: TRBD2
V: TRBV19

CDR3: CASSFYSGGPYSTDTQYF
DNA: TGTGCCAGCAGCTTCTACAGCGGGGGGCCTTATAGCACAGATACGCAGTATTTT
J: TRBJ2-3
size: .
D: TRBD2
V: TRBV11-3

CDR3: CAISEVQGASPLHF
DNA: TGTGCCATCAGTGAGGTACAGGGGGCATCACCCCTCCACTTT
J: TRBJ1-6
size: .
D: TRBD1
V: TRBV10-3

CDR3: CASSYAVGGSYEQYF
DNA: TGTGCCAGCAGTTACGCCGTTGGGGGGAGTTACGAGCAGTACTTC
J: TRBJ2-7
size: .
D: .
V: TRBV6-5

CDR3: CSVAKRDRASGANVLTF
DNA: TGCAGCGTCGCAAAAAGGGACAGGGCGTCCGGGGCCAACGTCCTGACTTTC
J: TRBJ2-6
size: few
D: TRBD1
V: TRBV29-1

CDR3: CASSVDSNEKLFF
DNA: TGTGCCAGCAGCGTAGACTCTAATGAAAAACTGTTTTTT
J: TRBJ1-4
size: .
D: .
V: TRBV9

CDR3: CASSQGAGVVYGYTF
DNA: TGCGCCAGCAGCCAAGGGGCGGGGGTGGTTTATGGCTACACCTTC
J: TRBJ1-2
size: few
D: .
V: TRBV4-1

CDR3: CAIRRTGGGGNTIYF
DNA: TGTGCCATCAGGAGGACAGGGGGCGGCGGAAACACCATATATTTT
J: TRBJ1-3
size: .
D: TRBD1
V: TRBV10-3

CDR3: CASSLVAFGTGNEKLFF
DNA: TGTGCCAGCAGCTTAGTGGCGTTTGGGACAGGGAATGAAAAACTGTTTTTT
J: TRBJ1-4
size: .
D: TRBD1
V: TRBV7-2

CDR3: CASSPTTGMSTGELFF
DNA: TGTGCCAGCAGCCCTACGACAGGGATGAGCACCGGGGAGCTGTTTTTT
J: TRBJ2-2
size: .
D: TRBD1
V: TRBV7-8

CDR3: CASSLSPGIYEQYF
DNA: TGTGCCAGCAGCTTAAGCCCTGGGATCTACGAGCAGTACTTC
J: TRBJ2-7
size: .
D: .
V: TRBV7-3

CDR3: CASSRTDTQYF
DNA: TGTGCCAGCAGTCGCACAGATACGCAGTATTTT
J: TRBJ2-3
size: .
D: .
V: TRBV7-9

CDR3: CASSSYYGPNTEAFF
DNA: TGTGCCAGCAGCTCCTACTACGGGCCGAACACTGAAGCTTTCTTT
J: TRBJ1-1
size: .
D: .
V: TRBV11-2

CDR3: CASSIRRGAESTDTQYF
DNA: TGTGCCAGCAGCATCCGACGTGGGGCAGAGAGCACAGATACGCAGTATTTT
J: TRBJ2-3
size: .
D: .
V: TRBV11-3

CDR3: CAISGERSNQPQHF
DNA: TGTGCCATCAGTGGGGAGAGAAGCAATCAGCCCCAGCATTTT
J: TRBJ1-5
size: .
D: .
V: TRBV10-3

CDR3: CASSGPYTEAFF
DNA: TGTGCCAGCAGCGGGCCCTACACTGAAGCTTTCTTT
J: TRBJ1-1
size: .
D: .
V: TRBV28

CDR3: CASSRKLTALTEAFF
DNA: TGTGCCAGCAGCCGAAAACTGACAGCACTCACTGAAGCTTTCTTT
J: TRBJ1-1
size: .
D: .
V: TRBV14

CDR3: CAWVMNGAEAFF
DNA: TGTGCCTGGGTAATGAATGGCGCTGAAGCTTTCTTT
J: TRBJ1-1
size: .
D: .
V: TRBV30